This is a list of T cell receptor beta chains from one sample in a study of regulatory T cells in long-lasting Graves disease. TCRdb reprocessed the multiplex PCR reads with MiXCR, giving one entry per CDR3 protein. The sample yields 350,000 to 450,000 distinct CDR3 sequences, around 21% seen once. Material: peripheral blood mononuclear cells (PBMCs), obtained when the disease was refractory, from a patient treated with antithyroid drugs. These receptors all stem from a female donor with Graves disease. Both conserved end residues are trimmed from each CDR3.

v_call: TRBV2
cdr3_aa: ASSELRTDTQY

v_call: TRBV6-1
cdr3_aa: ASSAVTGGNEQF

v_call: TRBV20-1
cdr3_aa: SAAGQGANQPQH

v_call: TRBV19
cdr3_aa: ASSKTGGNTGELF

v_call: TRBV28
cdr3_aa: ASSPTVGVGRYEQY

v_call: TRBV7-2
cdr3_aa: ASSLQGATGEQY

v_call: TRBV2
cdr3_aa: ASSDTVYEQY

v_call: TRBV6-2/TRBV6-3
cdr3_aa: ASSGNYNEQF

v_call: TRBV30
cdr3_aa: AWSVVAVNSPLH

v_call: TRBV5-1
cdr3_aa: ASTRTGDSPLH

v_call: TRBV27
cdr3_aa: ASSSAGGRYNEQF

v_call: TRBV7-2
cdr3_aa: ASSRRGVMNTEAF

v_call: TRBV24-1
cdr3_aa: ATSPPATGELF

v_call: TRBV10-3
cdr3_aa: AISETGTGGRETQY

v_call: TRBV10-3
cdr3_aa: AISESTPASGRSGGSQQF

v_call: TRBV20-1
cdr3_aa: SATGGARYEQY

v_call: TRBV27
cdr3_aa: ASSLFGGLNNQPQH

v_call: TRBV6-1
cdr3_aa: ASSGWWAAPNTEAF

v_call: TRBV6-1
cdr3_aa: ASMTGRSATNEKLF

v_call: TRBV2
cdr3_aa: ASSGAQGAGGYT

v_call: TRBV6-1
cdr3_aa: ATKSGANVLT

v_call: TRBV29-1
cdr3_aa: SVTNNYEQY

v_call: TRBV30
cdr3_aa: AWSVLLGQPQH

v_call: TRBV29-1
cdr3_aa: SVDNTGELF

v_call: TRBV28
cdr3_aa: ASSTGQGVRQETQY

v_call: TRBV6-1
cdr3_aa: ASSVGGRAYEQY

v_call: TRBV10-3
cdr3_aa: ASSDRAGYEQY

v_call: TRBV11-1
cdr3_aa: ASSFPRGSDGTSGLYEQY

v_call: TRBV10-1
cdr3_aa: ASSESRSNTGELF

v_call: TRBV12-3/TRBV12-4
cdr3_aa: ASRLEAYNEQF

v_call: TRBV19
cdr3_aa: ASSISFRQLNTEAF

v_call: TRBV12-3/TRBV12-4
cdr3_aa: ASSSRAGTEAF

v_call: TRBV3-1
cdr3_aa: ASSHLRSSGNTIY

v_call: TRBV24-1
cdr3_aa: ATSDSRSGSGPGELF

v_call: TRBV7-2
cdr3_aa: ASSLARGSYNEQF

v_call: TRBV18
cdr3_aa: ASSPPSAGGPHEQY

v_call: TRBV7-2
cdr3_aa: ASTPGAQETQY

v_call: TRBV18
cdr3_aa: ASSPTGQGGRTEAF

v_call: TRBV30
cdr3_aa: ATNRFMNEQF

v_call: TRBV10-3
cdr3_aa: ATAVPGANVLT

v_call: TRBV5-5
cdr3_aa: ASSLVAGGVNTGELF

v_call: TRBV19
cdr3_aa: ASSFGAYQPQH

v_call: TRBV2
cdr3_aa: ASSEAQGGGYT

v_call: TRBV27
cdr3_aa: ASSLFGNEKLF

v_call: TRBV10-2
cdr3_aa: ASSESGRTHNSPLH

v_call: TRBV10-3
cdr3_aa: AISGSGEGYEQY

v_call: TRBV13
cdr3_aa: ASSLKSGLAAYEQY

v_call: TRBV30
cdr3_aa: AWSVLGDSYEQY

v_call: TRBV11-2
cdr3_aa: ASRIRDRESGANVLT

v_call: TRBV11-2
cdr3_aa: ASSLGQGAGANEKLF

v_call: TRBV25-1
cdr3_aa: ASSGGLAGTYSYEQY

v_call: TRBV9
cdr3_aa: ASSPSGHSYEQY